This entry concerns a single T cell receptor beta chain. Its antigen is as yet unknown. The record originates from a study of T cell responses to AZD1222 COVID-19 vaccine. For the study at large: The analysis combined second doses at about 4 or about 12 weeks.

Study-wide findings and caveats: In all cases, repertoires were sampled only after the peak T cell response. Close to half of spike-specific TCRs reportedly recognize unmutated variant regions.

TCRdb's table, derived via immunoSEQ multiplex PCR, lists solely in-frame clones and lacks some. The top ten hold under 3.5% of the sample, which has over 95,000 clones, around nine tenths seen once. Looked up from germline, CDR1 is LNHDA and CDR2 is SQIVND (reference sequence). The CDR3 runs to 13 residues. Trimming at V came to 5 bases and at J to 9 bases, leaving 4 bases not matched to a gene. This chain joins TRBV19 and TRBJ1-5; 10 bases line up with TRBD1. The receptor was derived from an adult in good health. Sequenced material: peripheral blood, taken on day 0 of AZD1222 vaccination. DNA of the CDR3: TGTGCCAGTAGTCCGGGACAGGGGACGCCCCAGCATTTT. Amino acids: CASSPGQGTPQHF.